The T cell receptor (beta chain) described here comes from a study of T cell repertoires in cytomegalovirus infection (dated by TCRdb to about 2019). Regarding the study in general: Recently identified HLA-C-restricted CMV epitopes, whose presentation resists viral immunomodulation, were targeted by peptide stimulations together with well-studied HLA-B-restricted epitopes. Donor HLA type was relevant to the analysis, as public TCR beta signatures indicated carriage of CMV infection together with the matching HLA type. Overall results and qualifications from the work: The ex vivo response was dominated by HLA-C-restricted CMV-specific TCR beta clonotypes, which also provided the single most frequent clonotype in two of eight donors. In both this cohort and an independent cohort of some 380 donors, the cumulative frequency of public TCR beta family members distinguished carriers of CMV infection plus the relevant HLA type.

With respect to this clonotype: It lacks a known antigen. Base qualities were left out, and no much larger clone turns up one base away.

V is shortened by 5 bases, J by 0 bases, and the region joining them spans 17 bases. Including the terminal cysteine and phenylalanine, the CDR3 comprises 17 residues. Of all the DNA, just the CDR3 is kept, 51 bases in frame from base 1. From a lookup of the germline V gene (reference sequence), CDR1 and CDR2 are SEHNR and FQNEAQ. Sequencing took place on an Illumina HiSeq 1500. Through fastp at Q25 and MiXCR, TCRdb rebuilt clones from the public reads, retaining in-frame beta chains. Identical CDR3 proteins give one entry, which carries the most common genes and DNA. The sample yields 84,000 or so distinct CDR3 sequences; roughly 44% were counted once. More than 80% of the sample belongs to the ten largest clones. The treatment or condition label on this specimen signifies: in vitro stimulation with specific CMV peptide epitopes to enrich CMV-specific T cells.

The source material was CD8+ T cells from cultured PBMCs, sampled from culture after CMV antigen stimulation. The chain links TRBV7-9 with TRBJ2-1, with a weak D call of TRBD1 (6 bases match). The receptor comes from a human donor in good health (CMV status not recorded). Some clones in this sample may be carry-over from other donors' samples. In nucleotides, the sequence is TGTGCCAGCAGCACCCGAAGACAGGCCGACTCCTACAATGAGCAGTTCTTC. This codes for CASSTRRQADSYNEQFF.